This T cell receptor (beta chain) stems from a study of T cell responses to AZD1222 COVID-19 vaccine. The method was immunoSEQ multiplex PCR; TCRdb's version includes in-frame clones alone and lacks a portion of them. In the table there are 130,000 to 150,000 clones, around 88% of which are singletons. Study-wide results and limits: Dominant CD4 TCR responses targeted spike regions 160-218 and 743-854. Every sample of the repertoires postdated the peak T cell response.

This clone has just one count. Its antigen remains unidentified. Sequenced here: peripheral blood, sampled on day 0 of AZD1222 vaccination. This TCR derives from an adult in good health.

The CDR3 DNA follows: TGTGCCAGCAGTAGACAGGGGGGGGTAGAGACCCAGTACTTC. Amino acid sequence: CASSRQGGVETQYF. V gene TRBV28 combines with J gene TRBJ2-5, with TRBD1 matching over 9 bases. The CDR3 sequence is 14 residues long. The germline V gene has CDR1 MDHEN and CDR2 SYDVKM. Losses at the gene ends were 5 bases for V and 4 bases for J; bases not matched to a gene: 5.